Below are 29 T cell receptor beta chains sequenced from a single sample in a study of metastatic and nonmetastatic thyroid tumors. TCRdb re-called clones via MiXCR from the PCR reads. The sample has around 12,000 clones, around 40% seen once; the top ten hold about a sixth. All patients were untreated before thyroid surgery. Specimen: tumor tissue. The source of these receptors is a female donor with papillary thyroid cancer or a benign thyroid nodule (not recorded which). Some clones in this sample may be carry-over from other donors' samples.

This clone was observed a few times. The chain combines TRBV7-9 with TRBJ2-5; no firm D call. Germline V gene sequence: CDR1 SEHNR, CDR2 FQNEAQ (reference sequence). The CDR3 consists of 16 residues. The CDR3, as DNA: TGTCGGTCCACGTTGAGGTCCGGACCAGCGTGGGAGACCCAGTACTTC. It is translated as CRSTLRSGPAWETQYF.

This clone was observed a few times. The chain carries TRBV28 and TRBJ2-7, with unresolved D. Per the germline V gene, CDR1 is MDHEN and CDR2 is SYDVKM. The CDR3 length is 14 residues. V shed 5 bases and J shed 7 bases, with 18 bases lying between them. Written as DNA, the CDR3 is TGTGCCAGCAGTCAGGACGGATCGCTGATGGAGCAGTACTTC. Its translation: CASSQDGSLMEQYF.

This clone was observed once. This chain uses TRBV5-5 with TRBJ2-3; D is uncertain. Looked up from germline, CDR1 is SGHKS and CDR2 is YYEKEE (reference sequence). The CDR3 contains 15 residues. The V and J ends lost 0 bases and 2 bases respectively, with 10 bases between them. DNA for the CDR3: TGTGCCAGCAGCTTGGCCGGGCAGAACACAGATACGCAGTATTTT. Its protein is CASSLAGQNTDTQYF.

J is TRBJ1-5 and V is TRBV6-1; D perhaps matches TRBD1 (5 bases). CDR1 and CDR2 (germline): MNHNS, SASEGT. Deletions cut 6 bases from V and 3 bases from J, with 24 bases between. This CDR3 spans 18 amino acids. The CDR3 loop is CASSDADLLGLHNQPQHF. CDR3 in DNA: TGTGCCAGCAGCGATGCTGATTTATTGGGACTGCACAATCAGCCCCAGCATTTT.

CDR3: CATSDATQGAKNIQYF. The CDR3, as DNA: TGTGCCACCAGTGATGCAACACAGGGGGCCAAAAACATTCAGTACTTC. The rearrangement links TRBV24-1 to TRBJ2-4, with 7 bases lining up with TRBD1. Losses at the gene ends were 3 bases for V and 1 base for J; bases not matched to a gene: 5. CDR1 KGHDR and CDR2 SFDVKD come from the germline V gene. The CDR3 is 16 residues long.

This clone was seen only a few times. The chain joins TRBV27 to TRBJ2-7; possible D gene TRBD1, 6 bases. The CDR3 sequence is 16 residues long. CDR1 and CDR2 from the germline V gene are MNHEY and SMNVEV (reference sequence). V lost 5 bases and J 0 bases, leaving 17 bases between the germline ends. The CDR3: CASSTRRQVPSYEQYF. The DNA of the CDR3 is TGTGCCAGCAGTACCCGGAGACAGGTCCCCTCCTACGAGCAGTACTTC.

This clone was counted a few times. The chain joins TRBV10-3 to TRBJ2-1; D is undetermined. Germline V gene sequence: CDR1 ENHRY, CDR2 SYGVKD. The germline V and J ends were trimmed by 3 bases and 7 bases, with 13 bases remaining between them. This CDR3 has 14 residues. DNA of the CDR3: TGTGCCATCAGTGACCCTCGCTGGGATAATGAGCAGTTCTTC. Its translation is CAISDPRWDNEQFF.

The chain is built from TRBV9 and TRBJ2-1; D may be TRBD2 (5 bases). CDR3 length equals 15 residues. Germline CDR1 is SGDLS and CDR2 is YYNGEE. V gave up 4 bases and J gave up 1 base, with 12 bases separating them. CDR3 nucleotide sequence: TGTGCCAGCAGCCCCGATGGGGAGTCCTACAATGAGCAGTTCTTC. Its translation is CASSPDGESYNEQFF.

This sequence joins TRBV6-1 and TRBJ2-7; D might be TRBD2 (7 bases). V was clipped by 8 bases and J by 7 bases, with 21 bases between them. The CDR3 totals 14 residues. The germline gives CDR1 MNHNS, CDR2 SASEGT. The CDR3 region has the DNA TGTGCCAGCCGCCAGGGAGGGGGTTTTAGGGAGCAGTACTTC. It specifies CASRQGGGFREQYF.

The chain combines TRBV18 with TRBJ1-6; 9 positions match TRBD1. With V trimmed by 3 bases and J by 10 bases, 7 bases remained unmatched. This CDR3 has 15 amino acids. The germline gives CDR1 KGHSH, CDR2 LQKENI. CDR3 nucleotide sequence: TGTGCCAGCTCACCCGAACAGGGGGCAGAGTCACCCCTCCACTTT. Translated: CASSPEQGAESPLHF. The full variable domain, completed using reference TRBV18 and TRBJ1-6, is NAGVMQNPRHLVRRRGQEARLRCSPMKGHSHVYWYRQLPEEGLKFMVYLQKENIIDESGMPKERFSAEFPKEGPSILRIQQVVRGDSAAYFCASSPEQGAESPLHFGNGTRLTVT.

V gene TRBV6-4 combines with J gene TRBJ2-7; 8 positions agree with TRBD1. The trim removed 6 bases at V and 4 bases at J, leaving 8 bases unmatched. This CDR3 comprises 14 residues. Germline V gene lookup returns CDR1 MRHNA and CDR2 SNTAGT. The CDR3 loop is CASRKDREGYEQYF. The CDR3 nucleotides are TGTGCCAGCAGGAAGGACAGGGAAGGTTACGAGCAGTACTTC.

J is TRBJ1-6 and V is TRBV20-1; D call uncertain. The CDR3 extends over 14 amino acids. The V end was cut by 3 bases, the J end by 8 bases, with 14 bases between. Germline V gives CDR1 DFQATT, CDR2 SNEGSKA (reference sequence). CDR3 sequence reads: CSASVGPTDSPLHF. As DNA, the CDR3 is TGCAGTGCTAGCGTCGGCCCCACGGATTCACCCCTCCACTTT.

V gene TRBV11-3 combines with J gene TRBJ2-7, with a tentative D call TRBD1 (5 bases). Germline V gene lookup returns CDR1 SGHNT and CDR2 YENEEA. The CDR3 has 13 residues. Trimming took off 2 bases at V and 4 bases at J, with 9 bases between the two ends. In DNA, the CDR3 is TGTGCCAGCAGCTTATTGGACAATTACGAGCAGTACTTC. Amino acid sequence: CASSLLDNYEQYF.

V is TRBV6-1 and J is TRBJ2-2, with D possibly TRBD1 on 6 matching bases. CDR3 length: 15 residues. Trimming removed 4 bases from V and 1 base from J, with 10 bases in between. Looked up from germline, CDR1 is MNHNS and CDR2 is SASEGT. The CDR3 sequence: CASSASTGNTGELFF. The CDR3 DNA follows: TGTGCCAGCAGTGCGTCGACAGGGAACACCGGGGAGCTGTTTTTT.

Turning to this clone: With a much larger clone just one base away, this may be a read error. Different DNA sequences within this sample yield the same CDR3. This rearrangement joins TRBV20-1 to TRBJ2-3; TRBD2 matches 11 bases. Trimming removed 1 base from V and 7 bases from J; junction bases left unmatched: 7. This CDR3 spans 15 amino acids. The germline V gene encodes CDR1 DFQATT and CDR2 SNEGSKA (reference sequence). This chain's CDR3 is CSARVLAGGPHTQYF. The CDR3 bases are TGCAGTGCTAGAGTATTAGCGGGAGGGCCACATACGCAGTATTTT.

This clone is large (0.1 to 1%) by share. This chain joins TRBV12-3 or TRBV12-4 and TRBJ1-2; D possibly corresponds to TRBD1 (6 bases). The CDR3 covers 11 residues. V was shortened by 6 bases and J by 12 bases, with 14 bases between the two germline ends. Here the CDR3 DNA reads TGTGCCAGCAGCCGCGGGACATCCCACACCTTC. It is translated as CASSRGTSHTF.

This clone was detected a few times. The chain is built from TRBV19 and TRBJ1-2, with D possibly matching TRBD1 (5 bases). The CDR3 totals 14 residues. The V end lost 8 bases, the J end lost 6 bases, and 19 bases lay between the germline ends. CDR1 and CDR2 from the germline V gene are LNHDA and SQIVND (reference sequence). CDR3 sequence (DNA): TGTGCCAGTGCCCCCAGGGCGGAACTGGATGGCTACACCTTC. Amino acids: CASAPRAELDGYTF.

CDR3 nucleotides: TGTGCCAGCAGCTTACTGGCGGGGGGCGTGGGAGGGACCCAGTACTTC. Protein sequence: CASSLLAGGVGGTQYF. The chain recombines TRBV11-2 with TRBJ2-5, with TRBD2 identical over 8 bases. Germline CDR1 is SGHAT and CDR2 is FQNNGV. The V and J ends lost 2 bases and 7 bases, in that order; junction bases with no gene match: 12. CDR3 length: 16 residues.

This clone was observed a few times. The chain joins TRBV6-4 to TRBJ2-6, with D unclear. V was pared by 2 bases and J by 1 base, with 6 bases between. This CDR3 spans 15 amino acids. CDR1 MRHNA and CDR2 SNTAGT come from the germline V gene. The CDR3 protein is CASSDAKSGANVLTF. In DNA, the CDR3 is TGTGCCAGCAGTGACGCCAAATCTGGGGCCAACGTCCTGACTTTC.

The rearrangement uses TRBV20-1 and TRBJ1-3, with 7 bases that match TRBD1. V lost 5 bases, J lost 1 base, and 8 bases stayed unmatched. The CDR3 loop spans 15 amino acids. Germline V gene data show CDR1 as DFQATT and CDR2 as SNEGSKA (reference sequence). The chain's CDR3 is CSAGTDRLSGNTIYF. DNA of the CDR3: TGCAGTGCTGGGACAGACCGACTTTCTGGAAACACCATATATTTT.

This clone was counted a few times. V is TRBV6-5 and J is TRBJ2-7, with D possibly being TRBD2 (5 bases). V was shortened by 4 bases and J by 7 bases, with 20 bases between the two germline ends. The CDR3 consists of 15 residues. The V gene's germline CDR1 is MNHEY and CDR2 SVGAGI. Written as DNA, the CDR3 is TGTGCCAGCAGTTCGGACGGCGGTCTGGGGAGAGAGCAGTACTTC. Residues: CASSSDGGLGREQYF.

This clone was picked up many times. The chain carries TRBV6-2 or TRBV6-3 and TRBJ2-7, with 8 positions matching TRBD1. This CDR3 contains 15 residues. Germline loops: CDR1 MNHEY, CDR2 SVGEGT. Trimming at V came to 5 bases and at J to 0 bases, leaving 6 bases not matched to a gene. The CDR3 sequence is CASSQGQGSSYEQYF. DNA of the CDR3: TGTGCCAGCAGTCAAGGACAGGGCAGCTCCTACGAGCAGTACTTC.

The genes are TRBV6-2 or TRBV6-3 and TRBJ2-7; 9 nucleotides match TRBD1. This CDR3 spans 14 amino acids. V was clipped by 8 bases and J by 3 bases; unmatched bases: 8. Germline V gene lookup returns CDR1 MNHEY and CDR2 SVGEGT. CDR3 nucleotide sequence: TGTGCCAGCGGGGGGGACAGGGTCTTCTACGAGCAGTACTTC. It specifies CASGGDRVFYEQYF.

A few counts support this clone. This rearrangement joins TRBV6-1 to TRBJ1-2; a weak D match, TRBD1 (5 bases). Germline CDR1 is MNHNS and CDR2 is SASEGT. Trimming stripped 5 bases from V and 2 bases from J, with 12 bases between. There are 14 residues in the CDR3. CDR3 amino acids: CASSRQPSNYGYTF. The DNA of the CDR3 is TGTGCCAGCAGTCGACAGCCTTCGAACTATGGCTACACCTTC.

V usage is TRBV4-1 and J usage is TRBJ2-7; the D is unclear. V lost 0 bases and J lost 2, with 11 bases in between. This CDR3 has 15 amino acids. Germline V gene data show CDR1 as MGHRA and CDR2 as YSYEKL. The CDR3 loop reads CASSQDKVGPYEQYF. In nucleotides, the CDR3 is TGCGCCAGCAGCCAAGATAAGGTGGGCCCCTACGAGCAGTACTTC.

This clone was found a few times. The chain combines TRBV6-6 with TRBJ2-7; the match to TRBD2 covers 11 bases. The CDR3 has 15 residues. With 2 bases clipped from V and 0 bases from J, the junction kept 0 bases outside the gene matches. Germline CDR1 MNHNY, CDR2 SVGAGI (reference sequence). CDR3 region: CASSYTSGGSYEQYF. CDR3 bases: TGTGCCAGCAGTTACACTAGCGGGGGCTCCTACGAGCAGTACTTC.

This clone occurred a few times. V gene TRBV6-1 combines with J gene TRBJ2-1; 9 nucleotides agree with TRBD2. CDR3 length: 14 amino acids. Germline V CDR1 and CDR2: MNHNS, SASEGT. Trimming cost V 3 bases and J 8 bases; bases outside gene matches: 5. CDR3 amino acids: CASSDSGRIDEQFF. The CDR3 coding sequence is TGTGCCAGCAGTGATAGCGGGAGAATAGATGAGCAGTTCTTC.

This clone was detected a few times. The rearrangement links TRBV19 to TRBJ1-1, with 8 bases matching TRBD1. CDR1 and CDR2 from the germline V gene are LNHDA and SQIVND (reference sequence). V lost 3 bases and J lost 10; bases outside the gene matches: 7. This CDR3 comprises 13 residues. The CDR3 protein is CASSMDRAGVAFF. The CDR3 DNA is TGTGCCAGTAGTATGGACAGGGCAGGAGTAGCTTTCTTT.

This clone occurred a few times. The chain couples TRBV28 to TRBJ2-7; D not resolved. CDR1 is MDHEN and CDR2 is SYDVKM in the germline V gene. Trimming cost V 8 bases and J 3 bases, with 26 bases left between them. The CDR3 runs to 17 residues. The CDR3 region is CASRMDRWEGRSYEQYF. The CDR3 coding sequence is TGTGCCAGCCGAATGGATAGGTGGGAAGGCAGGAGCTACGAGCAGTACTTC. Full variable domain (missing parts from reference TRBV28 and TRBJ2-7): DVKVTQSSRYLVKRTGEKVFLECVQDMDHENMFWYRQDPGLGLRLIYFSYDVKMKEKGDIPEGYSVSREKKERFSLILESASTNQTSMYLCASRMDRWEGRSYEQYFGPGTRLTVT.